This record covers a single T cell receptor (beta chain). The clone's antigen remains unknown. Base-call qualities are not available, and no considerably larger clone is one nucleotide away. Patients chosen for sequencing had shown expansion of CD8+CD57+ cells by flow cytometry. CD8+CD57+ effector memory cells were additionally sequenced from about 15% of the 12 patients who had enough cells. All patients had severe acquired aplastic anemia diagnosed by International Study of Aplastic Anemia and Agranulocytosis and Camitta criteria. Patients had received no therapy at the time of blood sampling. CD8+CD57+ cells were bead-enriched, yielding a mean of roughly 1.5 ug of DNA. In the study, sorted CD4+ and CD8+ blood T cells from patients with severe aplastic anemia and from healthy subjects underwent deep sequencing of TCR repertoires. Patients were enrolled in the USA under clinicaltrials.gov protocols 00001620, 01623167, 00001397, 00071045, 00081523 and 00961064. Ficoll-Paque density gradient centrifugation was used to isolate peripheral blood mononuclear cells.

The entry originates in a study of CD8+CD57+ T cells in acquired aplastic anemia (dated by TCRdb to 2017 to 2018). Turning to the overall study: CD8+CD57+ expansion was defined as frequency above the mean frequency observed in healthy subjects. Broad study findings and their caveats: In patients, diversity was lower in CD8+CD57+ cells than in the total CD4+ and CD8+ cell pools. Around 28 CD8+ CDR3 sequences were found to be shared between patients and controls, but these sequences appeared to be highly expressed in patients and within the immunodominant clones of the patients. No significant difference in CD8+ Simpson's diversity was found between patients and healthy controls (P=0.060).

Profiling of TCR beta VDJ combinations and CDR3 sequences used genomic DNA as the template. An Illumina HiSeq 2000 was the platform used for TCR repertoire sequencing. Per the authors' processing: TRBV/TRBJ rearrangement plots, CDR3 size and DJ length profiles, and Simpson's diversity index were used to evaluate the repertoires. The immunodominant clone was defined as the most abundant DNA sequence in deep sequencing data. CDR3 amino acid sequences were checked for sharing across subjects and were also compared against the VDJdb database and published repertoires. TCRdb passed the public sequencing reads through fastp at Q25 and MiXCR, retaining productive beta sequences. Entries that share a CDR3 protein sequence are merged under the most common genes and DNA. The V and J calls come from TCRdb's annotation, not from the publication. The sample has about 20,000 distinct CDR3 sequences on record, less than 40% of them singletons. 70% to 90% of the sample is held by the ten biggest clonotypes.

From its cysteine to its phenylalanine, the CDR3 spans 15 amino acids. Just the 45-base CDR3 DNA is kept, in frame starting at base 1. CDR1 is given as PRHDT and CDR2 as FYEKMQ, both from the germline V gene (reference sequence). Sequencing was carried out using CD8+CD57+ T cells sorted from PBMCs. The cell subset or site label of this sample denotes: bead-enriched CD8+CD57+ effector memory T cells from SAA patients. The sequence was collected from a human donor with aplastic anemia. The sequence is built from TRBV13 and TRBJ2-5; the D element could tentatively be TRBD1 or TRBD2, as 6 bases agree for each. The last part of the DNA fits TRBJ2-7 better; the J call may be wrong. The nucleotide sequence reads TGTGCCAGCAGCGACGGGAGCAGGGGACCCTACGAGCAGTACTTC. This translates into CASSDGSRGPYEQYF.